This TCR beta chain was captured in a study of blood T cell repertoires in COVID-19. Germline assignment: CDR1 PRHDT and CDR2 FYEKMQ (reference sequence). Trimming shortened V by 5 bases and J by 1 base, and 10 bases separated the two germline ends. The CDR3 length is 14 residues. Clones were read by immunoSEQ multiplex PCR, and TCRdb kept only the in-frame ones, dropping some. The sample includes approximately 200,000 clones, around 88% seen only once; the top ten take 3.5% to 4.5%. Sequences were obtained from peripheral blood. This sequence was found in a woman in her thirties with acute or convalescent COVID-19. This chain joins TRBV13 and TRBJ2-3; a weak D match, TRBD2 (6 bases). Here the CDR3 DNA reads TGTGCCAGCAGCCCCAAGCGGGGCACAGATACGCAGTATTTT. This encodes CASSPKRGTDTQYF.